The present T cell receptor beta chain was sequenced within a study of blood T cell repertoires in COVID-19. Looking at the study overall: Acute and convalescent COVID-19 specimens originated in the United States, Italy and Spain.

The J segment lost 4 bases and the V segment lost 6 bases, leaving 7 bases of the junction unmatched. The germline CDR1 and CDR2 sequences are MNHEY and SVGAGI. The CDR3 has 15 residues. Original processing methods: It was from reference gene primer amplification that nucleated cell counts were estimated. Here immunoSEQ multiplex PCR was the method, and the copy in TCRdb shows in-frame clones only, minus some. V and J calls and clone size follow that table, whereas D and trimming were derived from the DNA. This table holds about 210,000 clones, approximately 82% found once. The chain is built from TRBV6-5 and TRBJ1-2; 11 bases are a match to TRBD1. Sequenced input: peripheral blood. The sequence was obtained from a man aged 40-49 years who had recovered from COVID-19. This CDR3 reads CASSPDRGRGYGYTF. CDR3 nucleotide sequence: TGTGCCAGCAGCCCGGACAGGGGGCGAGGCTATGGCTACACCTTC.